The 24 T cell receptor beta chains presented below share a single source sample, sequenced in a study of tumor-infiltrating lymphocytes in primary liver carcinoma. Unsorted whole blood supplied the RNA, and germline DNA was extracted too. Total RNA (around 0.45 ug) served as template for TCR beta cDNA synthesis primed by a constant-region primer. For TCR beta, libraries were produced by three nested multiplex PCR rounds using slightly modified ARM-PCR. The opening two PCR rounds, nine to eleven cycles each, paired TRBV1-TRBV30 forward primers with a C-beta reverse primer. Using its own MiXCR run on the multiplex PCR reads, TCRdb lists one record per CDR3 protein. The data hold just over 300,000 distinct CDR3 sequences, with approximately 58% observed a single time. Sequencing used peripheral blood. These receptor sequences come from a woman in her 30s with primary liver carcinoma and hepatitis B virus infection.

As regards this clonotype: The junction does not match germline at one end; this may be a read error. The rearrangement links TRBV7-9 to TRBJ2-5; D is possibly TRBD1 (5 bases). The CDR3 loop spans 13 amino acids. Germline lookup yields CDR1 SEHNR and CDR2 FQNEAQ (reference sequence). CDR3: CTSSSHGQEAQYF. As DNA, the CDR3 is TGTACCAGCAGCTCCCATGGACAAGAGGCCCAGTACTTC.

J is TRBJ1-4 and V is TRBV6-5, with D unresolved. Germline V CDR1 and CDR2: MNHEY, SVGAGI. Trimming stripped 10 bases from V and 3 bases from J, with 15 bases between. The CDR3 is 14 residues long. The DNA for the CDR3 is TGTGCCACCCGGTCGTTGAGACCTAATGAAAAACTGTTTTTT. Its translation is CATRSLRPNEKLFF.

To note about this clonotype: Because it lacks the conserved phenylalanine or tryptophan at the end, this CDR3 is likely a read error. V and J are TRBV10-3 and TRBJ1-2, with D perhaps TRBD1 (6 bases). CDR1 is ENHRY and CDR2 is SYGVKD in the germline V gene. The CDR3 is 13 residues long. For the CDR3, the DNA is TGTTCCATTCCTCAGGGGAACTCCTATGGCTACACCATC. Translation gives CSIPQGNSYGYTI.

For this clonotype: The junction does not match germline at one end; this may be a read error. V and J are TRBV5-4 and TRBJ2-1; 9 bases align to TRBD2. Germline CDR1 is SGHNT and CDR2 is YYREEE (reference sequence). The CDR3 sequence is 16 residues long. CDR3 nucleotides: TGTGCCAGCAGCTTCTCCACGGGACTAGCTTACAATGGGCAGTTCTTC. Its protein product is CASSFSTGLAYNGQFF. Variable domain in full (rest from reference TRBV5-4 and TRBJ2-1): ETGVTQSPTHLIKTRGQQVTLRCSSQSGHNTVSWYQQALGQGPQFIFQYYREEENGRGNFPPRFSGLQFPNYSSELNVNALELDDSALYLCASSFSTGLAYNGQFFGPGTRLTVL.

This clonotype was observed a single time. The chain links TRBV19 to TRBJ2-1; D gene ambiguous. Germline V gene sequence: CDR1 LNHDA, CDR2 SQIVND (reference sequence). V was pared by 4 bases and J by 10 bases, with 23 bases between. The CDR3 has 16 residues. Here the CDR3 reads CASSSSSDPVGHEQFF. CDR3 bases: TGTGCCAGTAGTAGTAGTTCGGACCCGGTGGGCCACGAGCAGTTCTTC.

Concerning this clonotype: This may stem from a read error, because a much larger clone lies one nucleotide away. The gene calls are TRBV29-1 and TRBJ2-1; 9 bases are a match to TRBD1. The CDR3 is 12 residues long. Losses at the gene ends were 4 bases for V and 12 bases for J; bases not matched to a gene: 7. CDR1 and CDR2 from the germline V gene are SQVTM and ANQGSEA. This CDR3 is CSVGTGAGVQFF. As DNA, the CDR3 is TGCAGCGTTGGGACAGGGGCGGGTGTGCAGTTCTTC.

The genes are TRBV11-2 and TRBJ1-2; 9 nucleotides line up with TRBD1. This CDR3 has 14 amino acids. Germline V gives CDR1 SGHAT, CDR2 FQNNGV. The CDR3 loop reads CDGRQGGRHYGYTF. Here the CDR3 DNA reads TGTGACGGCAGACAGGGGGGTCGGCACTATGGCTACACCTTC. Drawing the rest from reference TRBV11-2 and TRBJ1-2, the complete variable domain is EAGVAQSPRYKIIEKRQSVAFWCNPISGHATLYWYQQILGQGPKLLIQFQNNGVVDDSQLPKDRFSAERLKGVDSTLKIQPAKLEDSAVYLCDGRQGGRHYGYTFGSGTRLTVV.

Of note for this clonotype: Because the CDR3 is missing its conserved closing phenylalanine or tryptophan, this is likely a read error. J is TRBJ2-1 and V is TRBV30; no clear D gene. CDR1 and CDR2 from the germline V gene are GTSNPN and SVGIG (reference sequence). Trimming removed 8 bases from V and 0 bases from J, with 17 bases in between. This CDR3 is built from 15 residues. The chain's CDR3 is CAALPSLPSYNEQFL. CDR3 DNA sequence: TGTGCCGCCCTCCCTTCCTTGCCCTCCTACAATGAGCAGTTCTTA.

This clonotype was seen more than once but under ten times. J is TRBJ2-1 and V is TRBV29-1, with 13 positions matching TRBD2. There are 13 residues in the CDR3. Germline V lookup: CDR1 SQVTM, CDR2 ANQGSEA. The V gene end was trimmed by 7 bases and the J gene end by 12 bases; junction bases not matched to a gene: 9. The CDR3 sequence is CSGGLAGAGGQFF. CDR3 sequence (DNA): TGCAGCGGCGGACTAGCGGGAGCCGGTGGGCAGTTCTTC.

This chain uses TRBV5-6 with TRBJ2-7; D is undetermined. The CDR3 totals 12 residues. Trimming removed 4 bases from V and 12 bases from J, with 17 bases in between. Per the germline V gene, CDR1 is SGHDT and CDR2 is YYEEEE. CDR3 bases: TGTGCCAGCAGCGCAAAAAGAGGCGGCAGGTACTTC. Amino acid sequence: CASSAKRGGRYF.

V usage is TRBV12-3 or TRBV12-4 and J usage is TRBJ2-7; TRBD1 might be the D (6 bases). Trimming removed 5 bases from V and 9 bases from J, with 23 bases in between. This CDR3 comprises 15 residues. The CDR3 region is CASSRRSGVPDRQYF. The CDR3 nucleotides read TGTGCCAGCAGTCGCAGGTCAGGGGTCCCTGATAGGCAGTACTTC.

Concerning this clonotype: Since a much larger clone is just one base distant, this may be a read error. Lacking the conserved final phenylalanine or tryptophan, this CDR3 likely reflects a read error. The chain couples TRBV29-1 to TRBJ2-1; D not resolved. Germline V gene lookup returns CDR1 SQVTM and CDR2 ANQGSEA. With 4 bases removed from V and 7 bases from J, the gap between germline ends came to 5 bases. The CDR3 is made up of 10 amino acids. The DNA of the CDR3 is TGCAGCGTTGTGGCAAATGAGCAGTTCCTC. Encoded protein: CSVVANEQFL.

In regard to this clonotype: This clone may be a read error of a much larger clone one base away. The chain links TRBV6-5 to TRBJ1-2; TRBD1 agrees at 10 bases. Germline V gives CDR1 MNHEY, CDR2 SVGAGI. The V and J ends lost 7 bases and 10 bases, in that order; junction bases with no gene match: 9. This CDR3 region has 13 residues. CDR3 DNA sequence: TGTGCCAGCACTCCGGGACAGGGGCGCTTCTACACCTTC. This sequence encodes CASTPGQGRFYTF.

To note about this clonotype: The junction and the germline gene differ at one end; a read error may be behind it. The chain employs TRBV28 and TRBJ2-1, with 9 positions matching TRBD2. The CDR3 spans 15 residues. The germline V gene encodes CDR1 MDHEN and CDR2 SYDVKM. The CDR3 DNA reads as TGTGTCAGCGGAAATAGCGGGAGCGGGAACAATGAGCAGTTCTTC. Translating gives CVSGNSGSGNNEQFF.

At least ten counts were recorded for this clonotype. J is TRBJ1-2 and V is TRBV12-3 or TRBV12-4; tentatively, D is TRBD1 (5 bases). This CDR3 has 14 amino acids. V gave up 4 bases and J gave up 4 bases, with 13 bases separating them. CDR3 coding DNA: TGTGCCAGCAGTTCTAATCCGACAGTCTATGGCTACACCTTC. It is translated as CASSSNPTVYGYTF.

Concerning this clonotype itself: An end of the junction differs from the germline gene, which may be a read error. The V gene is TRBV11-2, the J gene TRBJ2-5; 9 bases fit TRBD2. CDR1 and CDR2 (germline): SGHAT, FQNNGV. CDR3 size: 15 residues. The CDR3 is CVSSFRTSESETQYF. Here the CDR3 DNA reads TGTGTCAGCAGCTTTAGGACTAGCGAGAGCGAGACCCAGTACTTC.

This clonotype was counted at least ten times. This chain links TRBV4-2 with TRBJ2-5; the D is unclear. The germline V gene has CDR1 LGHNA and CDR2 YNFKEQ. V shed 0 bases and J shed 5 bases, with 13 bases lying between them. The CDR3 has 15 residues. The CDR3 loop reads CASSQDWTESETQYF. The CDR3 DNA is TGTGCCAGCAGCCAAGATTGGACGGAATCGGAGACCCAGTACTTC.

Comment on this clonotype: With a much larger clone just one base away, this may be a read error. The CDR3: CASSFRRASNQSQHF. CDR3 DNA: TGTGCCAGCAGTTTCAGGCGGGCCAGCAATCAGTCCCAGCATTTT. V usage is TRBV12-3 or TRBV12-4 and J usage is TRBJ1-5, with D uncertain. This CDR3 is built from 15 residues.

Notes on this clonotype: The junction departs from the called germline gene at one end, perhaps through a read error. This rearrangement joins TRBV7-6 to TRBJ2-5, with D perhaps matching TRBD1 (6 bases). Germline CDR1 is SGHVS and CDR2 is FNYEAQ. The CDR3 is made up of 15 amino acids. In DNA, the CDR3 is TGTACCAGCAGCAAGACAACAGGGATTCAAGAGACCCAGTACTTC. Its protein is CTSSKTTGIQETQYF.

This clonotype was seen repeatedly, ten times or more. V is TRBV4-1 and J is TRBJ2-5, with 7 bases aligning to TRBD1. This CDR3 region has 15 residues. Germline values: CDR1 MGHRA, CDR2 YSYEKL. V lost 0 bases and J lost 4; bases outside the gene matches: 5. DNA for the CDR3: TGCGCCAGCAGCCAAGATCCCGCAGGGGGAGAGACCCAGTACTTC. This codes for CASSQDPAGGETQYF.

This clonotype was observed at least ten times. V and J are TRBV6-6 and TRBJ2-5; TRBD1 aligns across 9 bases. The CDR3 contains 17 residues. V trimming: 3 bases; J trimming: 5 bases; junction bases outside the gene matches: 13. Germline lookup yields CDR1 MNHNY and CDR2 SVGAGI (reference sequence). DNA for the CDR3: TGTGCCAGCAGTTATCAGGTCAAGGGACAGGGCGGGGAGACCCAGTACTTC. This codes for CASSYQVKGQGGETQYF.

V and J are TRBV30 and TRBJ2-7, with D possibly being TRBD2 (6 bases). The CDR3 consists of 14 residues. Trimming left V 0 bases short and J 5 bases short, with 14 bases between. Germline CDR1 is GTSNPN and CDR2 is SVGIG (reference sequence). The DNA of the CDR3 is TGTGCCTGGAGTGTACGAGGAGGGTCCAACGAGCAGTACTTC. Translated: CAWSVRGGSNEQYF.

Comment on this clonotype: This may come from a read error, since a much larger clone is one base off. The chain has TRBV6-1 and TRBJ1-4, with D possibly TRBD1 on 6 matching bases. Germline lookup yields CDR1 MNHNS and CDR2 SASEGT. The CDR3 is 14 residues long. The CDR3 bases are TGTGCCTGCAGTGAAGCGCGGCAGGGGACGGAACTGTTTTTT. It is translated as CACSEARQGTELFF.

This clonotype was observed a single time. The CDR3 does not end in the conserved phenylalanine or tryptophan, so this is likely a read error. V and J are TRBV29-1 and TRBJ2-3, with 11 bases that match TRBD2. V lost 4 bases and J lost 3; bases outside the gene matches: 12. CDR1 is SQVTM and CDR2 is ANQGSEA in the germline V gene. This CDR3 comprises 17 residues. In DNA, the CDR3 is TGCAGCGTTGCGCTAGGAGGTCTAGCGGGAGGAACAGATACGCAGTATTAT. Its protein is CSVALGGLAGGTDTQYY.